The rows below give T cell receptor beta chains drawn from one sample of a study of shared clonotypes between healthy human individuals. TCRdb's copy holds only in-frame clones and misses some; the assay was immunoSEQ multiplex PCR. Here the sample spans roughly 320,000 clones, roughly 84% being singletons. The sample was memory CD8+ T cells sorted from blood. The receptor set was obtained from a man aged 18 to 29 in good health. Both conserved end residues are part of each CDR3. Each record gives: J gene, D gene, V gene, clone size, CDR3 DNA, CDR3 protein. The D gene is left open where the match is weak. Rows give clone size only sometimes, using once, few, many, or a class for an expanded clone.

TRBJ2-7,NA,TRBV7-8,NA,TGTGCCAGCAGCACGCGAACCGGGACCCCTAAGAAGCAGTACTTC,CASSTRTGTPKKQYF
TRBJ2-4,TRBD1,TRBV18,once,TGTGCCAGCTCACCACCTGACAGGGGCCCAATAGTAGCCAAAAACATTCAGTACTTC,CASSPPDRGPIVAKNIQYF
TRBJ2-7,NA,TRBV27,once,TGTGCCAGCAGTGACAGGCTTTGGGACGAGCAGTACTTC,CASSDRLWDEQYF
TRBJ1-1,NA,TRBV6-1,once,TGTGCCAGCAGTGGAGGACATTGGAGAGAAGCTTTCTTT,CASSGGHWREAFF
TRBJ2-7,NA,TRBV5-6,NA,TGTGCCAGCAGCTTGTCTCAGGGTTACGAGCAGTACTTC,CASSLSQGYEQYF
TRBJ2-7,NA,TRBV6-1,NA,TGTGCCAGCAGGGAGGGACAGCCTTACGAGCAGTACTTC,CASREGQPYEQYF
TRBJ2-3,NA,TRBV19,NA,TGTGCCAGTAGTACAGATACGCAGTATTTT,CASSTDTQYF
TRBJ1-2,NA,TRBV6-5,NA,TGTGCCAGCAGTTCCAGCAACTATGGCTACACCTTC,CASSSSNYGYTF
TRBJ2-7,NA,TRBV5-6,many,TGTGCCAGCAGCTTGGTTGAACAGACCTACGAGCAGTACTTC,CASSLVEQTYEQYF
TRBJ2-2,NA,TRBV27,NA,TGTGCCAGCAGTTTATTCCCCGGGATCGGGGAGCTGTTTTTT,CASSLFPGIGELFF
TRBJ1-4,NA,TRBV7-9,once,TGTGCCAGCAGCCCACCGGCTTCAACTAATGAAAAACTGTTTTTT,CASSPPASTNEKLFF
TRBJ2-5,NA,TRBV4-1,NA,TGCGCCAGCAGCCAAGAAGGCAGACAAGAGACCCAGTACTTC,CASSQEGRQETQYF
TRBJ2-3,NA,TRBV7-9,NA,TGTGCCAGCAGCTTAGCACAAACTCCGGCAGATACGCAGTATTTT,CASSLAQTPADTQYF
TRBJ2-7,TRBD2,TRBV9,NA,TGTGCCAGCAGCACGCGGACTAGCGGGAGCTACGAGCAGTACTTC,CASSTRTSGSYEQYF
TRBJ2-7,NA,TRBV6-6,NA,TGTGCCAGCAGTCACCCGTCGGGGGGCTTCTACGAGCAGTACTTC,CASSHPSGGFYEQYF
TRBJ2-3,NA,TRBV29-1,many,TGCAGCGTTACCTCGGCGGGCCGGATAGATACGCAGTATTTT,CSVTSAGRIDTQYF
TRBJ2-5,TRBD2,TRBV5-1,NA,TGCGCCAGCAGCTCTAGGGGAGGGCAAGAGACCCAGTACTTC,CASSSRGGQETQYF
TRBJ2-3,TRBD2,TRBV29-1,once,TGCAGCGTGGTCTTGGTAGCGGGAGTTGGCACAGATACGCAGTATTTT,CSVVLVAGVGTDTQYF
TRBJ1-4,NA,TRBV28,NA,TGTGCCAGCAGTTTTACAGGGTCAGCTAATGAAAAACTGTTTTTT,CASSFTGSANEKLFF
TRBJ2-5,NA,TRBV30,NA,TGTGCCTGGAGTGAAGGCGGGGGCCAGGAGACCCAGTACTTC,CAWSEGGGQETQYF
TRBJ1-6,NA,TRBV7-9,NA,TGTGCCAGCAGCTTGGGGGAATCACCCCTCCACTTT,CASSLGESPLHF
TRBJ2-7,TRBD2,TRBV5-1,NA,TGCGCCAGCAGCACAAGATTTACTAGCGGGGGGGCCAGTCTTCACTACGAGCAGTACTTC,CASSTRFTSGGASLHYEQYF
TRBJ2-5,NA,TRBV4-3,NA,TGCGCCAGCAGCCAAGAAACTACCGCGTACCAAGAGACCCAGTACTTC,CASSQETTAYQETQYF
TRBJ2-7,TRBD2,TRBV4-3,NA,TGCGCCAGCAGCCAAGATAGGTATAGCGGGAGTTTCCCCCAGTACTTC,CASSQDRYSGSFPQYF
TRBJ2-6,NA,TRBV19,NA,TGTGCCAGTAGTACTCCCCCGGGGGCCTCTGGGGCCAACGTCCTGACTTTC,CASSTPPGASGANVLTF
TRBJ2-1,TRBD2,TRBV2,many,TGTGCCAGCAGTGATAGCGGGGCGGGGAATGAGCAGTTCTTC,CASSDSGAGNEQFF
TRBJ1-3,NA,TRBV7-2,NA,TGTGCCAGCAGCTTAGGTGAACACTCTGGAAACACCATATATTTT,CASSLGEHSGNTIYF
TRBJ2-5,NA,TRBV30,NA,TGTGCCTGGAGTGTTGGGGACTTATCCTCTGGGGGAGGGTACTTC,CAWSVGDLSSGGGYF
TRBJ1-2,NA,TRBV9,NA,TGTGCCAGCAGCTCAGAAGATGGCTACACCTTC,CASSSEDGYTF
TRBJ1-5,NA,TRBV9,NA,TGTGCCAGCAGCGTGGCCCCGGGTCAGCCCCAGCATTTT,CASSVAPGQPQHF
TRBJ1-4,TRBD1,TRBV6-1,once,TGTGCCAGCAGTGGTGGACAGGGGGGGAATGAAAAACTGTTTTTT,CASSGGQGGNEKLFF
TRBJ1-4,NA,TRBV7-9,few,TGTGCCAGCAGCTTAGGGGCAGGGGTTCTTGAAAAACTGTTTTTT,CASSLGAGVLEKLFF
TRBJ1-6,NA,TRBV9,NA,TGTGCCAGCAGCGGCCCGGGGGAGTATAATTCACCCCTCCACTTT,CASSGPGEYNSPLHF